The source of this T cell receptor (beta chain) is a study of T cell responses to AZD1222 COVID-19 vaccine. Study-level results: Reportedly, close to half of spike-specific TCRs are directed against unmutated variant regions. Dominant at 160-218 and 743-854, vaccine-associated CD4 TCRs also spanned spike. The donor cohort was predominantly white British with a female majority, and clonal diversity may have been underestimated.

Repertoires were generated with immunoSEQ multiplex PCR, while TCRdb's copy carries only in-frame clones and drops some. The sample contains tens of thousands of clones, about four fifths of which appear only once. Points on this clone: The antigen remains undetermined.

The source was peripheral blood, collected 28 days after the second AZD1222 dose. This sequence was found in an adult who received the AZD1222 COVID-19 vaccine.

CDR3 in DNA: TGTGCCAGCACGGCGGGAGAGACCCAGTACTTC. Protein product: CASTAGETQYF. The chain has TRBV6-5 and TRBJ2-5, with D maybe TRBD2 (5 bases). Trimming cost V 7 bases and J 4 bases, with 7 bases left between them. Per the germline V gene, CDR1 is MNHEY and CDR2 is SVGAGI. The CDR3 sequence is 11 residues long.